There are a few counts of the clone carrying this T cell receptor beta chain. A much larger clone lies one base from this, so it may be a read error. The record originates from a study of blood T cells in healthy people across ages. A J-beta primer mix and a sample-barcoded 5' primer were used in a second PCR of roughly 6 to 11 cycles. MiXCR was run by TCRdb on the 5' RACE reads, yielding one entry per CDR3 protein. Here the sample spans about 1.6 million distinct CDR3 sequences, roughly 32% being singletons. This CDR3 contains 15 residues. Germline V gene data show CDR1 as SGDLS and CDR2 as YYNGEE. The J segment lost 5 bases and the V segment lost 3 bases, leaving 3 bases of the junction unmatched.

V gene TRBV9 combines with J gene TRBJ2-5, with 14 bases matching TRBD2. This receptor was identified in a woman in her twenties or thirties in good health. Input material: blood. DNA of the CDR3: TGTGCCAGCAGCGCGGGACTAGCGGGGGTGGAGACCCAGTACTTC. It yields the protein CASSAGLAGVETQYF.